These 6 T cell receptor beta chains were all obtained from the same sample, sequenced in a study of T-cell memory formation after mild COVID-19. TCRdb independently ran MiXCR on the 5' RACE reads; one entry per CDR3 protein. The sample includes 65,000 to 90,000 distinct CDR3 sequences, approximately 14% of them seen just once. The material sequenced was PBMCs or a T cell subset sorted from them (not recorded which). The receptors here all came from an adult woman who had mild COVID-19 (a few samples of this study predate the infection). Cell type and time point are not known.

This clonotype showed up just a few times. The chain recombines TRBV6-1 with TRBJ2-1, with D hard to call. CDR3 size: 15 residues. Germline V gene lookup returns CDR1 MNHNS and CDR2 SASEGT. The V end was cut by 3 bases, the J end by 0 bases, with 9 bases between. This chain's CDR3 is CASSETRSSYNEQFF. CDR3 bases: TGTGCCAGCAGTGAGACCCGTAGCTCCTACAATGAGCAGTTCTTC.

This clonotype has more than one count but fewer than ten. This chain uses TRBV5-1 with TRBJ2-2; D is unresolved. CDR1 and CDR2 (germline): SGHRS, YFSETQ. Deletions cut 3 bases from V and 3 bases from J, with 9 bases between. This CDR3 is built from 14 residues. The CDR3 DNA is TGCGCCAGCAGCTCTTACAGTGACACCGGGGAGCTGTTTTTT. It translates to CASSSYSDTGELFF.

This clonotype was found a few times. The chain is built from TRBV20-1 and TRBJ2-7; no firm D call. This CDR3 has 14 residues. The V end lost 0 bases, the J end lost 1 base, and 10 bases lay between the germline ends. Germline CDR1 DFQATT, CDR2 SNEGSKA (reference sequence). The chain's CDR3 is CSARDKARSYEQYF. CDR3 DNA sequence: TGCAGTGCTAGAGATAAAGCTAGATCCTACGAGCAGTACTTC.

The chain carries TRBV9 and TRBJ2-1; D perhaps matches TRBD2 (5 bases). V shed 0 bases and J shed 3 bases, with 7 bases lying between them. This CDR3 has 14 amino acids. CDR1 and CDR2 (germline): SGDLS, YYNGEE. CDR3: CASSVDGDYNEQFF. The DNA of the CDR3 is TGTGCCAGCAGCGTAGACGGGGACTACAATGAGCAGTTCTTC.

The chain carries TRBV20-1 and TRBJ2-5; a possible D gene is TRBD2 (7 bases). This CDR3 spans 14 amino acids. Germline V CDR1 and CDR2: DFQATT, SNEGSKA (reference sequence). Between the trimmed V and J ends, which lost 8 bases and 4 bases, there was a span of 20 bases. This CDR3 is CSPEGGAGIETQYF. The CDR3 DNA reads TGCAGTCCCGAGGGGGGAGCGGGGATAGAGACCCAGTACTTC.

This rearrangement joins TRBV5-1 to TRBJ1-2; a weak D match, TRBD1 (5 bases). From germline, CDR1 is SGHRS and CDR2 YFSETQ. V was clipped by 0 bases and J by 5 bases, with 14 bases between them. This CDR3 is built from 15 residues. CDR3 DNA: TGCGCCAGCAGCTTGGACGCAGGACACCCGTATGGCTACACCTTC. This sequence encodes CASSLDAGHPYGYTF.